The clone carrying this T cell receptor (beta chain) was seen only a few times. These data are taken from a study of blood T cells in healthy people across ages. The use of a sample-barcoded 5' primer and a J-beta primer mix characterized a second PCR of roughly 6 to 11 cycles. TCRdb processed the 5' RACE reads anew with MiXCR; each CDR3 protein has one entry. The sample has 600,000 to 800,000 distinct CDR3 sequences, approximately 21% seen once. Researchers report isolating at least 6.5 million PBMCs per sample. Material: blood. The clonotype comes from a man aged 65 to 85 in good health.

The CDR3 nucleotides are TGCGCCAGCAGCCCTTACCCAAGTTCCTACGAGCAGTACTTC. This encodes CASSPYPSSYEQYF. The V and J genes are TRBV4-1 and TRBJ2-5; D remains unclear. The J call may not be correct, given that the DNA end is closer to TRBJ2-7. Germline CDR1 is MGHRA and CDR2 is YSYEKL. The CDR3 has 14 amino acids.